The clone carrying this T cell receptor beta chain was counted ten times or more. Antigen unknown. This sample is drawn from a study of molecular identifiers for immune sequencing clone quantification. As for the study in general: The replicates split RNA from about 19,000 or 110,000 naive CD8 cells five ways and sequenced four.

This CDR3 contains 16 residues. Trimming pared 7 bases from V and 1 base from J, leaving 20 bases between. The germline V gene encodes CDR1 SGHRS and CDR2 YFSETQ. Previously described methods and listed TCR primers produced bulk TCR libraries. TCRdb fed the PCR reads into MiXCR, producing one record per CDR3 protein. Altogether about 54,000 distinct CDR3 sequences are present, 25% being singletons, with the ten largest covering 1.5% to 2%. Regarding the study as a whole: Identical TCR molecules can share a barcode, and this sharing could underestimate highly expanded clone sizes.

The TCR originated in a human donor in good health. Some libraries in this study had Jurkat cell RNA spiked in. The chain recombines TRBV5-1 with TRBJ1-1, with unresolved D. The sequenced sample consisted of naive CD8+ T cells from blood, with Jurkat cell RNA spiked in. As to subset: FACS-sorted CD8+CD4-CCR7+CD45RA+ naive T cells. The chain's CDR3 is CASCPSYWGANTEAFF. The CDR3 DNA is TGCGCCAGCTGTCCCTCCTACTGGGGAGCGAACACTGAAGCTTTCTTT.